The 20 T cell receptor beta chains below come from one sample, sequenced in a study of CD8 T cells in Susac syndrome (dated by TCRdb to between 2018 and 2021). The library came from the immunoSEQ multiplex PCR assay. RNA was extracted using the RNeasy kit, and about 0.5 to 1 ug of the RNA was reverse transcribed with random hexamers. TCRdb ran its own pipeline on the public reads, namely fastp trimming at Q25 and MiXCR clone calling, and kept in-frame beta chains. CDR3 protein duplicates are merged, each entry listing the most common genes and DNA. The sample table lists roughly 200,000 distinct CDR3 sequences, approximately 93% of them with a count of one. The ten largest clones add up to 0.095% to 0.12% of the sample. Sequencing used CD4+ T cells from PBMCs. All receptors come from a human donor in good health.

The chain couples TRBV3-1 to TRBJ1-2; a possible D gene is TRBD1 (6 bases). The CDR3 has 16 residues. Germline V lookup: CDR1 LGHDT, CDR2 YNNKEL (reference sequence). Trimming removed 3 bases at V and 3 bases at J, with 17 bases between. This CDR3 is CASSQRAPGQDYGYTF. DNA for the CDR3: TGTGCCAGCAGCCAGCGAGCTCCGGGACAAGACTATGGCTACACCTTC.

The V call is TRBV13, the J call TRBJ1-2; D might be TRBD1 (6 bases). Germline assignment: CDR1 PRHDT and CDR2 FYEKMQ (reference sequence). Trimming cost V 3 bases and J 7 bases, with 18 bases left between them. The CDR3 is 15 amino acids. As DNA, the CDR3 is TGTGCCAGCAGCTTGAGAACAGGGTACGGAAGTGGCTACACCTTC. It yields the protein CASSLRTGYGSGYTF.

V usage is TRBV12-3 or TRBV12-4 and J usage is TRBJ1-2; tentative D call: TRBD1 (5 bases). The V and J ends lost 6 bases and 11 bases respectively, with 19 bases between them. The CDR3 is 13 amino acids. CDR3 DNA: TGTGCCAGCAGATCGACAGAGCCGGGGAGGTACACCTTC. Protein: CASRSTEPGRYTF.

V is TRBV7-2 and J is TRBJ2-1, with TRBD2 matching 10 bases. CDR3 length: 14 residues. Germline loops: CDR1 SGHTA, CDR2 FQGNSA. Losses at the gene ends were 3 bases for V and 9 bases for J; bases not matched to a gene: 5. CDR3 coding DNA: TGTGCCAGCAGCTTGAGCGGGGGGGCCGCTGAGCAGTTCTTC. It is translated as CASSLSGGAAEQFF.

The V call is TRBV5-4, the J call TRBJ2-2; D is perhaps TRBD2 (5 bases). CDR3 length: 14 amino acids. V lost 9 bases and J lost 4, with 16 bases in between. Looked up from germline, CDR1 is SGHNT and CDR2 is YYREEE (reference sequence). The CDR3 loop reads CAILEAGPTGELFF. The CDR3 nucleotides read TGTGCCATCCTGGAGGCCGGGCCCACCGGGGAGCTGTTTTTT. Full variable domain (outside the CDR3, taken from reference TRBV5-4 and TRBJ2-2): ETGVTQSPTHLIKTRGQQVTLRCSSQSGHNTVSWYQQALGQGPQFIFQYYREEENGRGNFPPRFSGLQFPNYSSELNVNALELDDSALYLCAILEAGPTGELFFGEGSRLTVL.

For this clonotype: One end of the junction varies from germline; a read error may be responsible. V gene TRBV20-1 combines with J gene TRBJ2-5; D may be TRBD1 (5 bases). Germline V lookup: CDR1 DFQATT, CDR2 SNEGSKA (reference sequence). The CDR3 covers 11 residues. The CDR3 reads CGAAPGETQYF. Written as DNA, the CDR3 is TGTGGGGCCGCCCCCGGAGAGACCCAGTACTTC.

The chain recombines TRBV27 with TRBJ2-7, with D perhaps being TRBD1 or TRBD2 (6 bases each). The germline CDR1 and CDR2 sequences are MNHEY and SMNVEV (reference sequence). The CDR3 is 14 residues long. V shed 2 bases and J shed 2 bases, with 10 bases lying between them. The CDR3 bases are TGTGCCAGCAGTTTACGGGGGCCAGCCTACGAGCAGTACTTC. This sequence encodes CASSLRGPAYEQYF.

The gene calls are TRBV5-1 and TRBJ2-1; D is possibly TRBD1 or TRBD2 (5 bases each). The CDR3 has 13 residues. Germline V gives CDR1 SGHRS, CDR2 YFSETQ. Trimming stripped 4 bases from V and 9 bases from J, with 14 bases between. The DNA for the CDR3 is TGCGCCAGCAGCCCCGGGACCTCCCGTGAGCAGTTCTTC. This sequence encodes CASSPGTSREQFF.

This sequence joins TRBV18 and TRBJ2-2, with a tentative D call TRBD1 (6 bases). Trimming removed 3 bases at V and 1 base at J, with 9 bases between. This CDR3 is 15 amino acids long. Germline V gene sequence: CDR1 KGHSH, CDR2 LQKENI. Here the CDR3 DNA reads TGTGCCAGCTCACCCTTACAGGGGAACACCGGGGAGCTGTTTTTT. This encodes CASSPLQGNTGELFF.

J is TRBJ2-5 and V is TRBV28, with TRBD2 identical over 8 bases. This CDR3 contains 15 residues. The germline V gene encodes CDR1 MDHEN and CDR2 SYDVKM. V lost 5 bases and J lost 2; bases outside the gene matches: 7. The CDR3 reads CASSPTGTRQETQYF. The CDR3 nucleotides are TGTGCCAGCAGTCCCACAGGGACTAGGCAAGAGACCCAGTACTTC.

The CDR3 protein is CASLGAQETQYF. The CDR3 DNA is TGTGCCTCCTTAGGAGCCCAAGAGACCCAGTACTTC. The rearrangement uses TRBV28 and TRBJ2-5, with no clear D. Trimming cost V 11 bases and J 1 base, with 11 bases left between them. CDR1 and CDR2 from the germline V gene are MDHEN and SYDVKM. This CDR3 region has 12 residues.

The V and J genes are TRBV20-1 and TRBJ2-7; 7 bases align to TRBD2. The CDR3 sequence is 14 residues long. The germline CDR1 and CDR2 sequences are DFQATT and SNEGSKA (reference sequence). V trimming: 2 bases; J trimming: 2 bases; junction bases outside the gene matches: 6. The CDR3 region is CSARSPTSPYEQYF. The CDR3 DNA is TGCAGTGCTAGATCCCCGACTAGCCCCTACGAGCAGTACTTC.

This chain joins TRBV7-9 and TRBJ1-1; D might be TRBD1 (5 bases). Germline V lookup: CDR1 SEHNR, CDR2 FQNEAQ (reference sequence). This CDR3 comprises 14 residues. V dropped 5 bases and J dropped 5 bases, with 15 bases sitting between them. The CDR3 DNA reads as TGTGCCAGCAGCCGAGATACGTGGGGGACTGAAGCTTTCTTT. It codes for CASSRDTWGTEAFF.

This clonotype was recorded only once. This rearrangement joins TRBV28 to TRBJ2-7; TRBD1 is a possible D gene (6 bases). Per germline, CDR1 MDHEN and CDR2 SYDVKM. Trimming cost V 4 bases and J 6 bases, with 16 bases left between them. This CDR3 is built from 14 residues. The CDR3 DNA reads TGTGCCAGCAGTTCTACAGGGTTCTCCCTCGAGCAGTACTTC. This translates into CASSSTGFSLEQYF.

V is TRBV7-2 and J is TRBJ2-1; D gene ambiguous. Trimming stripped 5 bases from V and 4 bases from J, with 18 bases between. The germline V gene has CDR1 SGHTA and CDR2 FQGNSA. CDR3 length: 16 residues. The CDR3 bases are TGTGCCAGCAGCCCGGCCGGACCCTTCTCATACAATGAGCAGTTCTTC. The encoded protein is CASSPAGPFSYNEQFF.

The chain uses TRBV27 and TRBJ1-4; a possible D gene is TRBD1 (6 bases). The CDR3 has 16 residues. V lost 3 bases and J 9 bases, leaving 20 bases between the germline ends. Germline loops: CDR1 MNHEY, CDR2 SMNVEV (reference sequence). CDR3 DNA sequence: TGTGCCAGCAGTTTCAACAGGGTTGTTTCGGGGAAAAAACTGTTTTTT. Translating it yields CASSFNRVVSGKKLFF.

The J gene is TRBJ2-2, the V gene TRBV19; a possible D gene is TRBD1 (6 bases). The V end was cut by 6 bases, the J end by 3 bases, with 11 bases between. The germline V gene encodes CDR1 LNHDA and CDR2 SQIVND (reference sequence). This CDR3 spans 14 amino acids. The CDR3 loop reads CASRPQGYTGELFF. The CDR3 DNA follows: TGTGCCAGTAGACCTCAGGGGTACACCGGGGAGCTGTTTTTT.

This chain uses TRBV20-1 with TRBJ1-2; D possibly corresponds to TRBD1 (5 bases). This CDR3 is 13 amino acids long. Germline CDR1 and CDR2: DFQATT and SNEGSKA (reference sequence). V lost 1 base and J 2 bases, leaving 8 bases between the germline ends. CDR3 region: CSARGGANYGYTF. The CDR3 region has the DNA TGCAGTGCTAGAGGAGGGGCCAACTATGGCTACACCTTC.

The V and J genes are TRBV3-1 and TRBJ2-4; 7 nucleotides align to TRBD2. This CDR3 has 15 residues. V lost 0 bases to trimming and J lost 3 bases; unmatched junction nucleotides: 2. Germline loops: CDR1 LGHDT, CDR2 YNNKEL (reference sequence). CDR3 amino acids: CASSQEGGVKNIQYF. The CDR3 nucleotides are TGTGCCAGCAGCCAAGAGGGGGGGGTCAAAAACATTCAGTACTTC.

The chain joins TRBV28 to TRBJ1-2; D is perhaps TRBD1 (5 bases). The CDR3 spans 15 residues. CDR1 is MDHEN and CDR2 is SYDVKM in the germline V gene. V lost 6 bases and J lost 2, with 16 bases in between. This chain's CDR3 is CASSPDSAGNYGYTF. The CDR3 nucleotides are TGTGCCAGCAGCCCTGATAGCGCAGGGAACTATGGCTACACCTTC.